One and the same sample provided the 28 T cell receptor beta chains below, sequenced in a study of neurological immune-mediated disorders. Via MiXCR, TCRdb re-called the 5' RACE reads, giving one row per CDR3 protein. The sample holds more than 40,000 distinct CDR3 sequences, 1.9% seen once. The sequenced sample was PBMCs. The receptors come from a woman aged 40 to 50 with multiple sclerosis.

This clonotype was recorded at least ten times. The chain recombines TRBV12-3 or TRBV12-4 with TRBJ2-5; D gene ambiguous. V was trimmed by 5 bases and J by 5 bases, leaving 12 bases between them. There are 13 residues in the CDR3. The DNA for the CDR3 is TGTGCCAGCAGTATCCAAACTGGGGAGACCCAGTACTTC. It translates to CASSIQTGETQYF.

This clonotype was detected many times. The V call is TRBV20-1, the J call TRBJ1-2; 10 nucleotides line up with TRBD1. The CDR3 totals 12 residues. Germline CDR1 DFQATT, CDR2 SNEGSKA (reference sequence). V shed 3 bases, J shed 8 bases, and the junction held 3 bases outside the gene matches. This CDR3 reads CSARDRGIGYTF. The CDR3 DNA is TGCAGTGCTAGGGACAGGGGGATCGGCTACACCTTC.

This clonotype occurred many times. The chain employs TRBV5-1 and TRBJ2-1, with D unclear. The CDR3 contains 15 residues. Germline CDR1 and CDR2: SGHRS and YFSETQ. V was pared by 0 bases and J by 1 base, with 8 bases between. The CDR3 here is CASSLATASYNEQFF. Here the CDR3 DNA reads TGCGCCAGCAGCTTGGCCACAGCGTCCTACAATGAGCAGTTCTTC.

This clonotype has ten or more counts. V is TRBV9 and J is TRBJ1-1, with TRBD1 identical over 10 bases. Germline V gene data show CDR1 as SGDLS and CDR2 as YYNGEE. This CDR3 contains 15 residues. V was clipped by 3 bases and J by 5 bases; unmatched bases: 7. The CDR3, as DNA: TGTGCCAGCAGCGCGTGGGGACAGGGGAGAACTGAAGCTTTCTTT. Protein sequence: CASSAWGQGRTEAFF.

The table lists this clonotype with a few counts. A much larger clone lies one base from this, so it may be a read error. V usage is TRBV12-3 or TRBV12-4 and J usage is TRBJ2-2; no reliable D call. Trimming took 3 bases from V and 1 from J, leaving 6 bases between them. The CDR3 sequence is 14 residues long. CDR3 nucleotide sequence: TGTGCCAGCAGTTTGGGAAAGAACACCGGGGAGCTGTTTTTT. This codes for CASSLGKNTGELFF.

Ten or more counts support this clonotype. V is TRBV7-8 and J is TRBJ2-1, with 7 bases identical to TRBD1. Germline loops: CDR1 SGHVS, CDR2 FQNEAQ. With V trimmed by 4 bases and J by 9 bases, 12 bases remained unmatched. The CDR3 runs to 15 residues. The CDR3 loop is CASSSRQGGEGEQFF. The CDR3 DNA reads as TGTGCCAGCAGCTCTCGACAGGGCGGAGAGGGTGAGCAGTTCTTC.

This clonotype was found many times. The J gene is TRBJ2-2, the V gene TRBV5-1, with D unclear. Looked up from germline, CDR1 is SGHRS and CDR2 is YFSETQ. Trimming left V 5 bases short and J 1 base short, with 9 bases between. The CDR3 totals 14 residues. The CDR3 reads CASSRSLNTGELFF. The CDR3 bases are TGCGCCAGCAGTAGAAGCCTGAACACCGGGGAGCTGTTTTTT.

In its sample, this clonotype was seen many times. The chain is built from TRBV7-9 and TRBJ1-5; D is unresolved. The germline gives CDR1 SEHNR, CDR2 FQNEAQ (reference sequence). The CDR3 contains 14 residues. V lost 2 bases and J 9 bases, leaving 14 bases between the germline ends. The CDR3 DNA reads as TGTGCCAGCAGCTTAATGGGCGAGAGAACGCCCCAGCATTTT. Its translation is CASSLMGERTPQHF.

This clonotype was detected ten times or more. The chain employs TRBV5-6 and TRBJ2-2, with 7 positions matching TRBD1. After removal of 4 bases from V and 0 bases from J, the junction contained 3 bases not matched to a gene. There are 15 residues in the CDR3. Germline V CDR1 and CDR2: SGHDT, YYEEEE. CDR3 loop: CASSLGTANTGELFF. The CDR3 DNA reads TGTGCCAGCAGCCTAGGGACAGCGAACACCGGGGAGCTGTTTTTT.

This clonotype was detected only a few times. A much larger clone lies a single base off, so this may be a read error. CDR3 protein: CASSSADRGNSHLHF. CDR3 sequence (DNA): TGCGCCAGCAGCTCCGCGGACAGGGGCAATTCACACCTCCACTTT. The rearrangement uses TRBV5-1 and TRBJ1-6, with 9 bases fitting TRBD1. The CDR3 sequence is 15 residues long. Germline V lookup: CDR1 SGHRS, CDR2 YFSETQ.

This clonotype has a count of ten or more. An end of the junction differs from the germline gene, which may be a read error. The rearrangement links TRBV20-1 to TRBJ1-1; D unresolved. Germline CDR1 is DFQATT and CDR2 is SNEGSKA (reference sequence). The CDR3 runs 13 residues. In DNA form, the CDR3 reads TGCAGTGCTAGACCGGACCGCAACAGTGAAGCTTTCTTT. This gives the protein CSARPDRNSEAFF.

This clonotype was recorded many times. The genes are TRBV5-1 and TRBJ1-5, with D possibly matching TRBD1 (5 bases). Germline V CDR1 and CDR2: SGHRS, YFSETQ. CDR3 length equals 13 residues. The V gene lost 1 base and the J gene lost 5 bases, with 7 bases spanning the gap. This chain's CDR3 is CASSLMTDQPQHF. The CDR3 nucleotides are TGCGCCAGCAGCTTGATGACAGATCAGCCCCAGCATTTT.

This rearrangement joins TRBV15 to TRBJ1-5; perhaps TRBD1 as D (6 bases). The V end lost 2 bases, the J end lost 7 bases, and 12 bases lay between the germline ends. Germline CDR1 and CDR2: LNHNV and YYDKDF (reference sequence). The CDR3 contains 14 residues. The CDR3 protein is CATSRSGTHQPQHF. CDR3 coding DNA: TGTGCCACCAGCAGATCCGGGACACACCAGCCCCAGCATTTT.

This clonotype was counted many times. V usage is TRBV10-3 and J usage is TRBJ2-7; D not resolved. The V end lost 6 bases, the J end lost 1 base, and 10 bases lay between the germline ends. In germline, CDR1 is ENHRY, CDR2 SYGVKD. CDR3 length: 13 residues. The DNA of the CDR3 is TGTGCCATCAGCGCCGATGGGTCCTACGAGCAGTACTTC. Its translation is CAISADGSYEQYF.

Many counts were recorded for this clonotype. The rearrangement joins TRBV20-1 to TRBJ2-1; possible D gene TRBD1, 5 bases. CDR1 is DFQATT and CDR2 is SNEGSKA in the germline V gene (reference sequence). The V gene lost 6 bases and the J gene lost 5 bases, with 14 bases spanning the gap. The CDR3 runs to 13 residues. The CDR3 bases are TGCAGTGCCCGACAGCTGAATAACAATGAGCAGTTCTTC. It yields the protein CSARQLNNNEQFF.

This clonotype was counted many times. J is TRBJ1-1 and V is TRBV9; no clear D. Germline CDR1 and CDR2: SGDLS and YYNGEE. Trimming removed 4 bases from V and 0 bases from J, with 7 bases in between. The CDR3 is 13 amino acids. CDR3 region: CASSFRLNTEAFF. As DNA, the CDR3 is TGTGCCAGCAGCTTTCGATTGAACACTGAAGCTTTCTTT. Filled out from reference TRBV9 and TRBJ1-1, the complete variable domain reads DSGVTQTPKHLITATGQRVTLRCSPRSGDLSVYWYQQSLDQGLQFLIQYYNGEERAKGNILERFSAQQFPDLHSELNLSSLELGDSALYFCASSFRLNTEAFFGQGTRLTVV.

V and J are TRBV11-2 and TRBJ2-2, with 9 bases lining up with TRBD1. The CDR3 is 17 amino acids. Germline V lookup: CDR1 SGHAT, CDR2 FQNNGV. The V segment lost 4 bases and the J segment 6 bases; nucleotides outside the gene matches: 12. CDR3 DNA: TGTGCCAGCAGCTGGGGGGACAGGGCCCCCTACGCCGGGGAGCTGTTTTTT. This codes for CASSWGDRAPYAGELFF.

This clonotype was recorded at least ten times. This sequence joins TRBV7-2 and TRBJ2-1; either TRBD1 or TRBD2 may fit D (5 bases each). CDR1 is SGHTA and CDR2 is FQGNSA in the germline V gene. Trimming took 3 bases from V and 4 from J, leaving 7 bases between them. The CDR3 is 13 residues long. The DNA of the CDR3 is TGTGCCAGCAGCTTGGGACGGTACAATGAGCAGTTCTTC. This translates into CASSLGRYNEQFF.

This clonotype was counted ten times or more. V gene TRBV12-3 or TRBV12-4 combines with J gene TRBJ1-5, with 7 nucleotides matching TRBD1. With V trimmed by 6 bases and J by 6 bases, 5 bases remained unmatched. This CDR3 has 13 amino acids. The CDR3 here is CASSWTGGQPQHF. The CDR3 DNA reads as TGTGCCAGCAGCTGGACAGGAGGTCAGCCCCAGCATTTT.

This clonotype has ten or more counts. The chain joins TRBV3-1 to TRBJ2-7, with D perhaps matching TRBD2 (5 bases). CDR3 length: 13 amino acids. The germline V and J ends were trimmed by 0 bases and 6 bases, with 9 bases remaining between them. From germline, CDR1 is LGHDT and CDR2 YNNKEL (reference sequence). CDR3 sequence reads: CASSQDPSGEQYF. CDR3 nucleotides: TGTGCCAGCAGCCAAGATCCCAGCGGCGAGCAGTACTTC.

This clonotype showed up many times. V is TRBV20-1 and J is TRBJ2-3, with no clear D. Germline V gene lookup returns CDR1 DFQATT and CDR2 SNEGSKA (reference sequence). The V end was cut by 4 bases, the J end by 2 bases, with 16 bases between. CDR3 length equals 15 residues. The CDR3 loop is CSAKVWERFTDTQYF. The CDR3 DNA reads TGCAGTGCTAAAGTTTGGGAAAGGTTCACAGATACGCAGTATTTT.

This clonotype was seen only a few times. A much larger clone lies one base from this, so it may be a read error. As the CDR3 is not closed by the conserved phenylalanine or tryptophan, this likely results from a read error. The DNA is left out, because the CDR3 cannot be placed on it with certainty; the CDR3 is given as TCRdb lists it. The chain employs TRBV29-1 and TRBJ1-2; no check of the table's D call, TRBD1, against the DNA was made. Germline V gives CDR1 SQVTM, CDR2 ANQGSEA. The CDR3 is 13 amino acids long, termini counted. CDR3 residues: CSWAGGAGQRETC.

This clonotype occurred many times. The chain is built from TRBV20-1 and TRBJ2-3; D perhaps matches TRBD1 (6 bases). V gave up 5 bases and J gave up 2 bases, with 11 bases separating them. In germline, CDR1 is DFQATT, CDR2 SNEGSKA (reference sequence). The CDR3 spans 13 residues. The CDR3 here is CSAPRGITDTQYF. As DNA, the CDR3 is TGCAGTGCTCCTAGGGGGATCACAGATACGCAGTATTTT.

This clonotype came up many times. The V and J genes are TRBV20-1 and TRBJ2-1; unclear D gene. Trimming stripped 3 bases from V and 7 bases from J, with 13 bases between. This CDR3 spans 13 amino acids. CDR1 and CDR2 (germline): DFQATT, SNEGSKA (reference sequence). The CDR3: CSASPGSRNEQFF. The CDR3 DNA sequence: TGCAGTGCTAGTCCCGGTTCGAGGAATGAGCAGTTCTTC.

This clonotype was counted ten times or more. This rearrangement joins TRBV20-1 to TRBJ1-6, with D possibly matching TRBD1 (5 bases). Per germline, CDR1 DFQATT and CDR2 SNEGSKA (reference sequence). The CDR3 sequence is 18 residues long. The germline V and J ends were trimmed by 0 bases and 7 bases, with 22 bases remaining between them. CDR3 sequence (DNA): TGCAGTGCTAGAGATCCCGGACAAGGTGGGGTGCGGAATTCACCCCTCCACTTT. Protein sequence: CSARDPGQGGVRNSPLHF.

This clonotype showed up many times. This chain joins TRBV9 and TRBJ1-4; possible D gene TRBD1, 5 bases. Germline V gene sequence: CDR1 SGDLS, CDR2 YYNGEE. The CDR3 extends over 15 amino acids. With 3 bases removed from V and 8 bases from J, the gap between germline ends came to 17 bases. CDR3 sequence reads: CASSASPKTVEKLFF. In DNA, the CDR3 is TGTGCCAGCAGCGCCTCACCTAAGACAGTCGAAAAACTGTTTTTT.

This clonotype has a count of ten or more. This CDR3 reads CASSQWGVRGNYGYTF. For the CDR3, the DNA is TGTGCCAGCAGCCAGTGGGGAGTTAGGGGGAACTATGGCTACACCTTC. The chain has TRBV3-1 and TRBJ1-2; D may be TRBD1 (6 bases). The CDR3 sequence is 16 residues long. Trimming cost V 3 bases and J 2 bases, with 16 bases left between them. The germline V gene encodes CDR1 LGHDT and CDR2 YNNKEL (reference sequence).

This clonotype showed up many times. This chain links TRBV5-1 with TRBJ2-7; 7 bases line up with TRBD1. Germline V gene data show CDR1 as SGHRS and CDR2 as YFSETQ. Trimming cost V 3 bases and J 3 bases; bases outside gene matches: 6. CDR3 length equals 14 residues. CDR3: CASSSFGQVYEQYF. The CDR3 DNA reads as TGCGCCAGCAGCTCCTTTGGACAGGTCTACGAGCAGTACTTC.